Given below is one T cell receptor (beta chain) in context. TCRdb's table, derived via immunoSEQ multiplex PCR, lists solely in-frame clones and lacks some. The data contain 250,000 to 300,000 clones, almost 95% of them singletons. Germline assignment: CDR1 MNHEY and CDR2 SMNVEV (reference sequence). The CDR3 contains 15 residues. The V and J ends lost 5 bases and 3 bases respectively, with 11 bases between them. Combined were second doses at about 4 or about 12 weeks. The entry originates in a study of T cell responses to AZD1222 COVID-19 vaccine. The receptor was derived from an adult who received the AZD1222 COVID-19 vaccine. This specimen was peripheral blood, taken 28 days after the second AZD1222 dose. The V and J genes are TRBV27 and TRBJ1-6; no definite D call. Here the CDR3 DNA reads TGTGCCAGCAGTGCCTCGGGCAGCTATAATTCACCCCTCCACTTT. Encoded protein: CASSASGSYNSPLHF.